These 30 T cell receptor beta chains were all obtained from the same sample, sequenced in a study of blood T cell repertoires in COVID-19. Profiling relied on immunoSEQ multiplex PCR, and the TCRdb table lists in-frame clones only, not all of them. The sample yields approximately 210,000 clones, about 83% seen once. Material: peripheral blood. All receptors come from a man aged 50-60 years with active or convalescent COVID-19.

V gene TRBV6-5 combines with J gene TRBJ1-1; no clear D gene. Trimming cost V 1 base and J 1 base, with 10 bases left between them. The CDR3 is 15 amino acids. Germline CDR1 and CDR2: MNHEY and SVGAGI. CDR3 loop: CASSYFGQKNTEAFF. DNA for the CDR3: TGTGCCAGCAGTTACTTTGGGCAGAAGAACACTGAAGCTTTCTTT.

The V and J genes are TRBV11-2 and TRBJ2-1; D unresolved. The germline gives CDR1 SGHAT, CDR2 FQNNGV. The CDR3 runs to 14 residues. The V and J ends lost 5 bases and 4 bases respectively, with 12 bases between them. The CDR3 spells CASSPDTVYNEQFF. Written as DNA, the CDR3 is TGTGCCAGCAGCCCCGATACAGTATACAATGAGCAGTTCTTC.

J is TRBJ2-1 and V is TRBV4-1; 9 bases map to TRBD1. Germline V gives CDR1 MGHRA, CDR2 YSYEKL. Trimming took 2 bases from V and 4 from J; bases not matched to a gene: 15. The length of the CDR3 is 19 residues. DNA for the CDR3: TGCGCCAGCAGCCAATACCCCCCTGGTCGCGGGACAGGGTACAATGAGCAGTTCTTC. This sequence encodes CASSQYPPGRGTGYNEQFF.

The CDR3 protein is CASSAFWDRSVSYGYTF. For the CDR3, the DNA is TGTGCCAGCAGCGCGTTCTGGGACAGGTCGGTTAGCTATGGCTACACCTTC. The chain employs TRBV13 and TRBJ1-2; 8 bases match TRBD1. Germline V gene data show CDR1 as PRHDT and CDR2 as FYEKMQ (reference sequence). The length of the CDR3 is 17 residues. After removal of 5 bases from V and 4 bases from J, the junction contained 15 bases not matched to a gene.

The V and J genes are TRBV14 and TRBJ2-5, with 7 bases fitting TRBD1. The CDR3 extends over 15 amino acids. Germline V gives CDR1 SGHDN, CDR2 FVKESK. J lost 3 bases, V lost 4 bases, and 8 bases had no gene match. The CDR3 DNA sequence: TGTGCCAGCAGCCCTACAGGGACAGTCGAAGAGACCCAGTACTTC. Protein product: CASSPTGTVEETQYF. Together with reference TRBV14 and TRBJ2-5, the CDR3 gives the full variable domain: EAGVTQFPSHSVIEKGQTVTLRCDPISGHDNLYWYRRVMGKEIKFLLHFVKESKQDESGMPNNRFLAERTGGTYSTLKVQPAELEDSGVYFCASSPTGTVEETQYFGPGTRLLVL.

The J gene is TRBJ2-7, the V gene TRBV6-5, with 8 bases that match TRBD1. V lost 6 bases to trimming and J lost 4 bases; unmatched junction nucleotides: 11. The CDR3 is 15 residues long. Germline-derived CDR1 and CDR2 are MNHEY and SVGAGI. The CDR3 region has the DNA TGTGCCAGCAGATATCAGACAGGGGCCTCTTACGAGCAGTACTTC. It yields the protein CASRYQTGASYEQYF.

DNA for the CDR3: TGTGCCAGCAGTCGGCGGGAGGGCCGGTACGAGCAGTACTTC. Its protein product is CASSRREGRYEQYF. The J gene is TRBJ2-7, the V gene TRBV27; TRBD2 agrees at 9 bases. This CDR3 comprises 14 residues. In germline, CDR1 is MNHEY, CDR2 SMNVEV (reference sequence). The J segment lost 4 bases and the V segment lost 5 bases, leaving 6 bases of the junction unmatched.

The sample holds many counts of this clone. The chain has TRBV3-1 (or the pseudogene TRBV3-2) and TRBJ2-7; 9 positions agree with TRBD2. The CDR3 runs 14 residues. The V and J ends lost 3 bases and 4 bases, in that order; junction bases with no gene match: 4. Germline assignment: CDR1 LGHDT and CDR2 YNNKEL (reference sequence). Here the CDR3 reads CASSQVTSGYEQYF. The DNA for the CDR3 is TGTGCCAGCAGCCAGGTCACTAGCGGGTACGAGCAGTACTTC.

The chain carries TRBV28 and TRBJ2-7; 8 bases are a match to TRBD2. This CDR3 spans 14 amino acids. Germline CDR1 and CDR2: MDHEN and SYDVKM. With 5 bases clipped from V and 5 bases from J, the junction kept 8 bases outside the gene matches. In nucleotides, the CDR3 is TGTGCCAGCAGTCCCTCAAAGCGGGAGAACGAGCAGTACTTC. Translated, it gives CASSPSKRENEQYF.

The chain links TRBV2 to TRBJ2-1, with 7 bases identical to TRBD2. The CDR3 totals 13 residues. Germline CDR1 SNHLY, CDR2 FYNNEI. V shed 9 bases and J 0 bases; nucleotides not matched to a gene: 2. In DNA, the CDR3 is TGTGCCAGGGGGGGGGACTCCTACAATGAGCAGTTCTTC. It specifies CARGGDSYNEQFF.

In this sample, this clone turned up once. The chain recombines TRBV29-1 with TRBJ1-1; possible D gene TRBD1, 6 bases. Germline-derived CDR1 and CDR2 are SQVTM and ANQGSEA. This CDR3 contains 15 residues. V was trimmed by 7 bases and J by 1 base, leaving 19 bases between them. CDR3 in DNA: TGCAGCGCCCGGGGGGCTGTGAGTAGGAACACTGAAGCTTTCTTT. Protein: CSARGAVSRNTEAFF.

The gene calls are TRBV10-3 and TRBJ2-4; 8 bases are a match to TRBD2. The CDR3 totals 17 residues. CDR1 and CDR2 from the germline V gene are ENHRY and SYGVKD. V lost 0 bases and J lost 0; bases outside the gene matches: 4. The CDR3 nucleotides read TGTGCCATCAGTGAGTCGAGTCTAGCGGGAGCCAAAAACATTCAGTACTTC. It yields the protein CAISESSLAGAKNIQYF.

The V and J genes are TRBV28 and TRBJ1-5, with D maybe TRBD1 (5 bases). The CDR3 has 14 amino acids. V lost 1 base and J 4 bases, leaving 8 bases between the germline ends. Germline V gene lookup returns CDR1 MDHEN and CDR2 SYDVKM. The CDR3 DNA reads TGTGCCAGCAGTTTATTGGCAGGGAATCAGCCCCAGCATTTT. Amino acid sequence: CASSLLAGNQPQHF. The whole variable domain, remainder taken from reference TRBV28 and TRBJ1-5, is DVKVTQSSRYLVKRTGEKVFLECVQDMDHENMFWYRQDPGLGLRLIYFSYDVKMKEKGDIPEGYSVSREKKERFSLILESASTNQTSMYLCASSLLAGNQPQHFGDGTRLSIL.

The CDR3 sequence is CASSQPSRDTPTQYF. CDR3 in DNA: TGCGCCAGCAGCCAACCCTCCCGGGACACCCCAACCCAGTACTTC. The chain couples TRBV4-1 to TRBJ2-5; TRBD1 might be the D (6 bases). Per the germline V gene, CDR1 is MGHRA and CDR2 is YSYEKL. The V end was cut by 2 bases, the J end by 8 bases, with 18 bases between. The CDR3 has 15 amino acids.

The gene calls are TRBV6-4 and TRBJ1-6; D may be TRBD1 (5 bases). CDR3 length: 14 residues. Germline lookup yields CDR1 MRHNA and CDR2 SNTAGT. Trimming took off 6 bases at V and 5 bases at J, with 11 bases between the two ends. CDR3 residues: CASSHGQDNSPLHF. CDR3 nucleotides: TGTGCCAGCAGCCACGGACAAGATAATTCACCCCTCCACTTT.

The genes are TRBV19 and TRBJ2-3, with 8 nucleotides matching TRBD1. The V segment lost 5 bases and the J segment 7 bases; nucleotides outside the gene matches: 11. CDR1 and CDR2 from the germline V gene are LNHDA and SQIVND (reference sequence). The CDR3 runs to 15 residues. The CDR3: CASSQSRDRMNTQYF. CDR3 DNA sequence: TGTGCCAGTAGTCAAAGCCGGGACAGGATGAATACGCAGTATTTT. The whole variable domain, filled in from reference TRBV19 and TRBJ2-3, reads DGGITQSPKYLFRKEGQNVTLSCEQNLNHDAMYWYRQDPGQGLRLIYYSQIVNDFQKGDIAEGYSVSREKKESFPLTVTSAQKNPTAFYLCASSQSRDRMNTQYFGPGTRLTVL.

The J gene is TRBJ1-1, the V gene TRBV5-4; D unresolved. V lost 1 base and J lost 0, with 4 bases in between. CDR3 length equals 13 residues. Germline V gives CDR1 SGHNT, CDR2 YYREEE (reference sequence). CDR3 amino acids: CASSLRVNTEAFF. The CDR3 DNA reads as TGTGCCAGCAGCTTGAGAGTGAACACTGAAGCTTTCTTT.

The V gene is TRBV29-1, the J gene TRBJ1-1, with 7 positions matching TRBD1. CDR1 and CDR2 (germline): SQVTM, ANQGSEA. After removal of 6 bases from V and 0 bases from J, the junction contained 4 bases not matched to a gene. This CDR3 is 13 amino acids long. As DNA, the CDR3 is TGCAGCGTAGTGGGACAGCTGAACACTGAAGCTTTCTTT. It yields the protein CSVVGQLNTEAFF.

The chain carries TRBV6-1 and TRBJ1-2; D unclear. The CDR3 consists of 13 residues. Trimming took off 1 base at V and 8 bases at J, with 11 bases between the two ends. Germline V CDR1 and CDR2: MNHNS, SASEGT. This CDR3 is CASSEDRTRGYTF. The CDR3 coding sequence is TGTGCCAGCAGTGAAGATCGGACTAGAGGCTACACCTTC.

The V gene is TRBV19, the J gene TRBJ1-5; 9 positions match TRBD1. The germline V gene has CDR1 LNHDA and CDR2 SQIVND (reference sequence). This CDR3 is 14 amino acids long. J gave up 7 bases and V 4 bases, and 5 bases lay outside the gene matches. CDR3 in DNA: TGTGCCAGTAGTAACAGGGGGCTTGGCCAGCCCCAGCATTTT. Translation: CASSNRGLGQPQHF.

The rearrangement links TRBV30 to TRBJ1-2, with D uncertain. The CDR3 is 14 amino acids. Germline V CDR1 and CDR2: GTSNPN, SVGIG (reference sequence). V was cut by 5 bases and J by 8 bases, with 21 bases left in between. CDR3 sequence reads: CAWATNLLLWGYTF. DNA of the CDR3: TGTGCCTGGGCCACCAACCTACTTCTTTGGGGCTACACCTTC.

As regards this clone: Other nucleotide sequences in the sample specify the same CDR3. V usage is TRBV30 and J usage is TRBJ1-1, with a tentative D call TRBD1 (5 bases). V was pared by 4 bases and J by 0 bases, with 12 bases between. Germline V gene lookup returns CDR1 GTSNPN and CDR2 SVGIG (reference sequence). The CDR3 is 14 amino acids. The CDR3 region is CAWNLGQVNTEAFF. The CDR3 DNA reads TGTGCCTGGAACCTAGGACAAGTGAACACTGAAGCTTTCTTT. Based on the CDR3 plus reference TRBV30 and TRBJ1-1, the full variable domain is SQTIHQWPATLVQPVGSPLSLECTVEGTSNPNLYWYRQAAGRGLQLLFYSVGIGQISSEVPQNLSASRPQDRQFILSSKKLLLSDSGFYLCAWNLGQVNTEAFFGQGTRLTVV.

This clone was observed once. The CDR3 here is CASRRDRAGTDTQYF. The CDR3 DNA reads TGTGCCAGCAGACGGGACAGGGCAGGAACAGATACGCAGTATTTT. The V and J genes are TRBV7-9 and TRBJ2-3; 9 bases match TRBD1. CDR1 SEHNR and CDR2 FQNEAQ come from the germline V gene (reference sequence). There are 15 residues in the CDR3. With 6 bases clipped from V and 3 bases from J, the junction kept 7 bases outside the gene matches.

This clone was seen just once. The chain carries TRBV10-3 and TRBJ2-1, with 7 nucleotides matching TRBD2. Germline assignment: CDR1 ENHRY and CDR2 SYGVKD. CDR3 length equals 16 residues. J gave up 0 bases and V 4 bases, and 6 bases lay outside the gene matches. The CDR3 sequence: CAISGARGISYNEQFF. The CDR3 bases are TGTGCCATCAGTGGGGCGCGGGGGATCTCCTACAATGAGCAGTTCTTC.

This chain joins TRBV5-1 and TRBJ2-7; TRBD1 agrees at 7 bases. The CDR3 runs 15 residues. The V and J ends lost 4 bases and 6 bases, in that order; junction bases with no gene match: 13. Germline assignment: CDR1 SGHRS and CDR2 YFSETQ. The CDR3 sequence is CASSGTGATPREQYF. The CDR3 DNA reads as TGCGCCAGCAGCGGAACAGGGGCTACCCCTCGCGAGCAGTACTTC.

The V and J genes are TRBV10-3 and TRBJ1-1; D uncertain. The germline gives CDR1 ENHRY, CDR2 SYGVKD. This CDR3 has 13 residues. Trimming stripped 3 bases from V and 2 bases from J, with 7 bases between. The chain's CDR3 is CAISDNLNTEAFF. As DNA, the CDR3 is TGTGCCATCAGTGATAACTTAAACACTGAAGCTTTCTTT.

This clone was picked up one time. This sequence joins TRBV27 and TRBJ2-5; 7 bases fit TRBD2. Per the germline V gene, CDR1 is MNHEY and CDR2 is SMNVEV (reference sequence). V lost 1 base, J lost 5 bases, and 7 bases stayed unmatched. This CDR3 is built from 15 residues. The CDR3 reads CASSLYGGSTETQYF. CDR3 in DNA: TGTGCCAGCAGTTTATATGGCGGGAGTACGGAGACCCAGTACTTC.

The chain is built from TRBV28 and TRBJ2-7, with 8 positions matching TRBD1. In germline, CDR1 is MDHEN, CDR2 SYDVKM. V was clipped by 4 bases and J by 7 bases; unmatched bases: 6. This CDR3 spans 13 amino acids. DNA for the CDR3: TGTGCCAGCAGTTCCGGGACAGGTCGGGAGCAGTACTTC. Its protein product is CASSSGTGREQYF.

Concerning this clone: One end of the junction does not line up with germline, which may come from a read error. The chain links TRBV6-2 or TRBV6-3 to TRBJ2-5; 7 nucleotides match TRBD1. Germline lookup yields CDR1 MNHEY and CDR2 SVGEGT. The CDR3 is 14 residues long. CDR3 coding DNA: TGTGCCGGCAGCCCGGGACAGATCCAAGAGACCCAGTACTTC. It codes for CAGSPGQIQETQYF.

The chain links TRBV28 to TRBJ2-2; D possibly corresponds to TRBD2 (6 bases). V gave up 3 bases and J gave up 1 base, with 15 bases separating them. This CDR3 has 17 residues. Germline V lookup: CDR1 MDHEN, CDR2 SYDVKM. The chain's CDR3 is CASSFSGIAVNTGELFF. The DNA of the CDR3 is TGTGCCAGCAGTTTTAGTGGAATAGCGGTGAACACCGGGGAGCTGTTTTTT.